Listed below are T cell receptor beta chains from one sample, sequenced in a study of post-analysis software for immune sequencing data. TCRdb used MiXCR to reprocess the PCR reads, holding one entry per CDR3 protein. This table has 750,000 to 950,000 distinct CDR3 sequences, about 43% appearing once. Sequencing was carried out using blood. These receptors were obtained from a girl between 10 and 17 years old with multiple sclerosis. Each CDR3 is given with its conserved first and last residue. The D gene is left open where the match is weak. Expanded clones are given a class, and other clones once, few, many or no size at all.

size,J,D,V,CDR3,DNA
NA,TRBJ1-1,NA,TRBV12-3/TRBV12-4,CASSPGRRNTEAFF,TGTGCCAGCAGCCCGGGACGGAGGAACACTGAAGCTTTCTTT
NA,TRBJ2-5,NA,TRBV6-2/TRBV6-3,CASSYVAQETQYF,TGTGCCAGCAGTTACGTAGCTCAAGAGACCCAGTACTTC
NA,TRBJ2-7,NA,TRBV20-1,CSARDATAYEQYF,TGCAGTGCTAGAGACGCTACCGCCTACGAGCAGTACTTC
NA,TRBJ2-1,NA,TRBV6-6,CASSYGGLSRWYNEQFF,TGTGCCAGCAGTTACGGGGGGTTGAGCAGGTGGTACAATGAGCAGTTCTTC
few,TRBJ1-1,NA,TRBV7-9,CASSLERVTENTEAFF,TGTGCCAGCAGCTTAGAGAGGGTAACCGAGAACACTGAAGCTTTCTTT
few,TRBJ2-7,NA,TRBV12-3/TRBV12-4,CASSRDQEQYF,TGTGCCAGCAGTCGGGACCAAGAGCAGTACTTC
NA,TRBJ2-1,NA,TRBV29-1,CSVDRPSDEQFF,TGCAGCGTTGATCGACCCTCCGATGAGCAGTTCTTC
NA,TRBJ2-7,NA,TRBV13,CASSPRNRELTYEQYF,TGTGCCAGCAGCCCTCGTAACAGAGAACTAACCTACGAGCAGTACTTC
few,TRBJ1-1,NA,TRBV13,CASSERQMNTEAFF,TGTGCCAGCAGCGAAAGACAGATGAACACTGAAGCTTTCTTT
many,TRBJ1-2,NA,TRBV4-1,CASSQGNRADGYTF,TGCGCCAGCAGCCAAGGGAACAGGGCAGATGGCTACACCTTC
few,TRBJ2-7,TRBD1,TRBV6-5,CASRSDRDGSYEQYF,TGTGCCAGCAGATCAGACAGGGACGGGTCCTACGAGCAGTACTTC
NA,TRBJ2-1,NA,TRBV7-2,CASSLVADLYNEQFF,TGTGCCAGCAGCTTAGTGGCTGATCTCTACAATGAGCAGTTCTTC
few,TRBJ1-2,NA,TRBV6-2/TRBV6-3,CASSYPPRDGYTF,TGTGCCAGCAGTTACCCCCCCAGGGATGGCTACACCTTC
NA,TRBJ1-1,TRBD1,TRBV19,CASRDRDYTEAFF,TGTGCCAGCCGCGACAGGGATTACACTGAAGCTTTCTTT
few,TRBJ2-1,NA,TRBV6-1,CASSEGLGSYNEQFF,TGTGCCAGCAGCGAGGGGTTGGGCTCCTACAATGAGCAGTTCTTC
NA,TRBJ2-7,TRBD1,TRBV10-3,CAIRDRVRDEQYF,TGTGCCATCAGGGACAGGGTTAGGGACGAGCAGTACTTC
few,TRBJ2-1,NA,TRBV5-6,CASRDRNSYNEQFF,TGTGCCAGCAGAGACAGGAACTCCTACAATGAGCAGTTCTTC
NA,TRBJ1-4,NA,TRBV11-3,CASSFGQTATNEKLFF,TGTGCCAGCAGCTTCGGACAGACTGCAACTAATGAAAAACTGTTTTTT
few,TRBJ2-7,NA,TRBV5-1,CASRPPGDYEQYF,TGCGCCAGCAGGCCCCCAGGGGACTACGAGCAGTACTTC
NA,TRBJ2-1,TRBD2,TRBV5-1,CASSSTSGDTYNEQFF,TGCGCCAGCAGCTCGACTAGCGGGGATACCTACAATGAGCAGTTCTTC
few,TRBJ2-1,NA,TRBV21-1,CASSKWGFGGNEQFF,TGTGCCAGCAGCAAGTGGGGATTCGGAGGAAATGAGCAGTTCTTC
NA,TRBJ2-4,NA,TRBV12-3/TRBV12-4,CASSLSGPGDIQYF,TGTGCCAGCAGTCTCTCAGGGCCCGGGGACATTCAGTACTTC
NA,TRBJ1-2,NA,TRBV7-9,CASQGTPNYGYTF,TGTGCCAGCCAGGGAACACCTAACTATGGCTACACCTTC
NA,TRBJ2-3,TRBD1,TRBV27,CASSHWDRVSDTQYF,TGTGCCAGCAGTCACTGGGACAGGGTTTCAGATACGCAGTATTTT
few,TRBJ2-5,NA,TRBV28,CASTTEQSGEETQYF,TGTGCCAGCACCACCGAGCAGTCCGGAGAAGAGACCCAGTACTTC
NA,TRBJ2-7,TRBD2,TRBV15,CATSRPGLAGCYEQYF,TGTGCCACCAGCAGACCTGGACTAGCGGGTTGCTACGAGCAGTACTTC
once,TRBJ2-7,NA,TRBV7-2,CTSSLVAGDEQYF,TGTACCAGCAGCTTAGTGGCAGGCGACGAGCAGTACTTC
NA,TRBJ2-7,NA,TRBV20-1,CSASNQGSEQYF,TGCAGTGCTAGTAATCAGGGGAGCGAGCAGTACTTC
NA,TRBJ2-2,NA,TRBV10-3,CAISDSNTGEPFF,TGTGCCATCAGTGATTCAAACACCGGGGAGCCGTTTTTT
NA,TRBJ2-1,TRBD2,TRBV7-2,CASSLGGSGAFYNEQFF,TGTGCCAGCAGCTTAGGTGGTAGCGGGGCCTTCTACAATGAGCAGTTCTTC
many,TRBJ1-2,NA,TRBV5-1,CASSYVQGSDGYTF,TGCGCCAGCAGCTACGTACAGGGATCTGATGGCTACACCTTC
NA,TRBJ1-5,NA,TRBV10-3,CATGGENNNQPQHF,TGTGCGACGGGGGGCGAAAATAACAATCAGCCCCAGCATTTT
NA,TRBJ2-2,TRBD1,TRBV24-1,CATSVPGGTDGELFF,TGTGCCACCAGTGTCCCAGGGGGCACCGACGGGGAGCTGTTTTTT
NA,TRBJ1-4,TRBD1,TRBV6-5,CASRAQGAREKLFF,TGTGCCAGCAGAGCACAGGGGGCTAGGGAAAAACTGTTTTTT
few,TRBJ2-3,NA,TRBV20-1,CSALHRADTQYF,TGCAGTGCCCTCCATCGGGCAGATACGCAGTATTTT
few,TRBJ1-2,NA,TRBV9,CASSGSSYTF,TGTGCCAGCAGCGGTTCGAGCTACACCTTC
NA,TRBJ2-3,TRBD2,TRBV20-1,CSASRLAGDLDTQYF,TGCAGTGCCAGCAGGCTAGCGGGAGACCTCGATACGCAGTATTTT
NA,TRBJ1-1,NA,TRBV7-9,CASSLEWGPIDMNTEAFF,TGTGCCAGCAGCTTAGAATGGGGGCCTATAGACATGAACACTGAAGCTTTCTTT
few,TRBJ2-1,TRBD2,TRBV20-1,CSARAAGGTSVSYNEQFF,TGCAGTGCTAGAGCTGCCGGCGGGACTAGCGTCTCCTACAATGAGCAGTTCTTC
NA,TRBJ2-1,TRBD2,TRBV20-1,CSAREASGIYNEQFF,TGCAGTGCTAGAGAGGCTAGCGGGATCTACAATGAGCAGTTCTTC